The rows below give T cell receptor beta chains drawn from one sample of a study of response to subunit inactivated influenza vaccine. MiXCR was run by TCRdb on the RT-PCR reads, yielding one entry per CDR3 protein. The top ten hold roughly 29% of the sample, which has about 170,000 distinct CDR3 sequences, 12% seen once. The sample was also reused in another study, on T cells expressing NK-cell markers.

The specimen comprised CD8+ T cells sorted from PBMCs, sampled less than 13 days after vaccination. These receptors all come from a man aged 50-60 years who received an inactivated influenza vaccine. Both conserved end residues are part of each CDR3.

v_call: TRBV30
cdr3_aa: CAWSVDQGQRFF

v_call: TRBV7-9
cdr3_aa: CASSLEFSRGQYF

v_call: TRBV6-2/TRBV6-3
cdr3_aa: CASSPWGTGETQYF

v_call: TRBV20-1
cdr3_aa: CSATDRGGTDTQYF

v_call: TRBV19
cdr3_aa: CASRLTGTTYEQYF

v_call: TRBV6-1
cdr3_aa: CASTGGGESTGELFF

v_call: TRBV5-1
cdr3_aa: CASSFLFSGSSDTQYF

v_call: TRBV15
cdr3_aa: CATSRDSGGTEAFF

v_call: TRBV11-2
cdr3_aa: CASSTGGAKEKLFF

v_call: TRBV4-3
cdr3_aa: CASSRHPGQGYEQYF

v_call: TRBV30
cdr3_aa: CAWSVGTEAFF

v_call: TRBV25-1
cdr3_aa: CASSEAAYEQYF

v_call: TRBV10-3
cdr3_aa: CATRQGADTQYF

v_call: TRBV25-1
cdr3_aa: CASSVGGAGGYTF

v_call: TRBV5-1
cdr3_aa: CASSSGTSGGKTTDTQYF

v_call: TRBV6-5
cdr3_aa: CASSYNGDLANYGYTF

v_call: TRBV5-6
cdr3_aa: CASSSWPGGGLGYTF

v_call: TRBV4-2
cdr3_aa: CASSQAWGTDTQYF

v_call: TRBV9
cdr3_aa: CASSVGDTEAFF

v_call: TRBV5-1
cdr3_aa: CASSLALTGNEQFF

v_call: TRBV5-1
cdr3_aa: CASSLGRTPISGANVLTF

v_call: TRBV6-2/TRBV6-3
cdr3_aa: CASTQTGWDEQFF

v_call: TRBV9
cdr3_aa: CASSVLQGPTGELFF

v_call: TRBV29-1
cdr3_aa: CSVDRLAGVDEQFF

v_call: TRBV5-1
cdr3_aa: CASSLQGRDYGYTF

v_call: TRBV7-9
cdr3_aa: CASSLGKRTGEEETQYF